This T cell receptor beta chain came from a study of blood T cells in healthy people across ages. Study observations and caveats: Without sorted subsets, naive and antigen-experienced compartments could not be conclusively compared. Strong correlation existed between TCR beta diversity and naive T cell percentage. Diversity figures based on one million T cells were deemed too low.

PCR was performed a second time for about 7 to 11 cycles using a sample-barcoded 5' primer and a J-beta primer mix. A tag from a template-switch adaptor with 12 random nucleotides marked each cDNA molecule. TCRdb passed the 5' RACE reads through MiXCR, listing each CDR3 protein once. The sample carries around 1,700,000 distinct CDR3 sequences, 25% to 30% recorded once. CDR1 MNHEY and CDR2 SVGAGI come from the germline V gene. The CDR3 runs 14 residues. Of note for this clonotype: The target antigen is unknown.

This clonotype was obtained from a woman aged 30 to 39 in good health. The rearrangement joins TRBV6-5 to TRBJ2-4, with D possibly matching TRBD2 (6 bases). The J call may be mistaken, given a closer DNA end match to TRBJ2-7. The material sequenced was blood. CDR3 in amino acids: CASSYSRGSHEQYF. The CDR3 DNA reads TGTGCCAGCAGTTACTCGCGGGGTTCCCACGAGCAGTACTTC.